This TCR beta chain was captured by sequencing in a study of blood T cell dynamics during melanoma immunotherapy. Study as a whole: First-line therapy was either pembrolizumab or nivolumab with ipilimumab for metastatic melanoma.

The V and J ends lost 0 bases and 1 base respectively, with 11 bases between them. Germline loops: CDR1 WNHNN, CDR2 SYGVQD (reference sequence). This CDR3 is built from 16 residues. Each bulk PBMC sample had roughly 0.35 ug DNA loaded. Profiling relied on immunoSEQ multiplex PCR, and the TCRdb table lists in-frame clones only, not all of them. Seen here are tens of thousands of clones, around 85% observed once, and the top ten hold roughly 4.6%. This clone was observed a few times. The time point denotes: pre-treatment baseline. Apart from two fast progressors, RECIST 1.1 response was judged 12 weeks post-infusion.

The V call is TRBV10-1, the J call TRBJ2-3; perhaps TRBD2 as D (5 bases). The starting material was blood, obtained from a patient treated with checkpoint blockade. The clonotype comes from a human donor with melanoma. The CDR3 DNA is TGCGCCAGCAGTGAGTCGGGGAGAAGGCGCACAGATACGCAGTATTTT. Amino acid sequence: CASSESGRRRTDTQYF.